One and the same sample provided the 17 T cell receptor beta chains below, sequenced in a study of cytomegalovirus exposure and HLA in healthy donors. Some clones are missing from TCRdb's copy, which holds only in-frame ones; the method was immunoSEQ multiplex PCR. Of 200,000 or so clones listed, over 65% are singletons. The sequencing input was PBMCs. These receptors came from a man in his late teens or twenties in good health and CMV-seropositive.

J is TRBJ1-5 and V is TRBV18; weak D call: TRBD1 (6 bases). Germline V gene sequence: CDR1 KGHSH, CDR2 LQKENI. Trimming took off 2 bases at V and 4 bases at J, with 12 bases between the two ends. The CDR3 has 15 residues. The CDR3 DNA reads TGTGCCAGCTCACCAGGGGACACGGGGAATCAGCCCCAGCATTTT. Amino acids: CASSPGDTGNQPQHF. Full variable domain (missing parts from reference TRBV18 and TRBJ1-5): NAGVMQNPRHLVRRRGQEARLRCSPMKGHSHVYWYRQLPEEGLKFMVYLQKENIIDESGMPKERFSAEFPKEGPSILRIQQVVRGDSAAYFCASSPGDTGNQPQHFGDGTRLSIL.

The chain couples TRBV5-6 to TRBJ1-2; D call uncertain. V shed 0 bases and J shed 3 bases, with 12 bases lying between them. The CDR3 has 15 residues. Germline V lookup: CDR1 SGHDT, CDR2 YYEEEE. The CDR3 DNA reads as TGTGCCAGCAGCTTGGCCGGGTTCGCGTACTATGGCTACACCTTC. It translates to CASSLAGFAYYGYTF.

CDR3: CASSGTSGREATDTQYF. DNA of the CDR3: TGTGCCAGCAGCGGGACTAGCGGGCGCGAGGCCACAGATACGCAGTATTTT. The genes are TRBV5-6 and TRBJ2-3; 12 bases map to TRBD2. The CDR3 totals 17 residues. Germline assignment: CDR1 SGHDT and CDR2 YYEEEE. The ends lost 4 bases at V and 2 bases at J; junction bases unmatched: 8.

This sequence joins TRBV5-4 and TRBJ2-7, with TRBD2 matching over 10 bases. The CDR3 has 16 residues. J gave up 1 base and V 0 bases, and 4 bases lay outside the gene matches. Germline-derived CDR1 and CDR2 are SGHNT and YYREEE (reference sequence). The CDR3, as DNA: TGTGCCAGCAGCTTGGGAGCGGGAGGGGGGTCCTACGAGCAGTACTTC. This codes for CASSLGAGGGSYEQYF.

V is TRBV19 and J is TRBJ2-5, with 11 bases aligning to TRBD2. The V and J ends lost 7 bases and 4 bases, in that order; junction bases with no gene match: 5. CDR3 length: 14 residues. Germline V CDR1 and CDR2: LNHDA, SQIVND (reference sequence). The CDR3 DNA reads TGTGCCAGTATGGGGACTAGCGGAGGAGAGACCCAGTACTTC. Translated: CASMGTSGGETQYF.

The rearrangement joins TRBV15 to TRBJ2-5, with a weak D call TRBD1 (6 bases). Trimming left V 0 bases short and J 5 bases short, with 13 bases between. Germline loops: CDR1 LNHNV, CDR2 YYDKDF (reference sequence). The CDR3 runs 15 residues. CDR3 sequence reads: CATSRDPSGDETQYF. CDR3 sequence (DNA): TGTGCCACCAGCAGAGACCCTTCAGGGGATGAGACCCAGTACTTC.

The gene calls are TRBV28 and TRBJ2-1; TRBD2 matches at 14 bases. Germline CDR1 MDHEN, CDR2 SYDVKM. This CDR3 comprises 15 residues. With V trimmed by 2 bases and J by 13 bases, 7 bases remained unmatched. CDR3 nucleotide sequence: TGTGCCAGCAGTTTACCGACTAGCGGGAGGGCCGATCAGTTCTTC. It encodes CASSLPTSGRADQFF.

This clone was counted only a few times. CDR3 in DNA: TGTGCCAGCAGGACCCTGGGGGGGAGGTCGGATGAAAAACTGTTTTTT. Translation: CASRTLGGRSDEKLFF. The chain links TRBV11-2 to TRBJ1-4, with D maybe TRBD1 (5 bases). This CDR3 spans 16 amino acids. CDR1 and CDR2 from the germline V gene are SGHAT and FQNNGV. Trimming removed 6 bases at V and 6 bases at J, with 20 bases between.

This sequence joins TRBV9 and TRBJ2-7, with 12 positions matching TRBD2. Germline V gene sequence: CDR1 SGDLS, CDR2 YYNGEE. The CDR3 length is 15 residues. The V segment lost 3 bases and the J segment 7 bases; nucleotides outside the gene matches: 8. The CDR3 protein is CASSAPLAGGREQYF. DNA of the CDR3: TGTGCCAGCAGCGCACCTCTAGCGGGAGGGCGGGAGCAGTACTTC.

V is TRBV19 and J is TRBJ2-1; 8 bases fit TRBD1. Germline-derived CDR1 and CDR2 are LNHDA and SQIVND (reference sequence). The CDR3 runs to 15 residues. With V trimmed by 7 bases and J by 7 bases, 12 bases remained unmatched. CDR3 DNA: TGTGCCAGTACCAGGGGGCGAGGGCTGGGGAATGAGCAGTTCTTC. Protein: CASTRGRGLGNEQFF.

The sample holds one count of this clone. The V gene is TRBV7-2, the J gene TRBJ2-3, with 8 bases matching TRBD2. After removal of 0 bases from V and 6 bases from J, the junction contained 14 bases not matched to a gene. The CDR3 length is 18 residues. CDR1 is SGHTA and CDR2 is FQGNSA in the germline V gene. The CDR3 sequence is CASSLAVGAGGARDTQYF. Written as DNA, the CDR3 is TGTGCCAGCAGCTTAGCGGTTGGGGCGGGAGGAGCGCGGGATACGCAGTATTTT.

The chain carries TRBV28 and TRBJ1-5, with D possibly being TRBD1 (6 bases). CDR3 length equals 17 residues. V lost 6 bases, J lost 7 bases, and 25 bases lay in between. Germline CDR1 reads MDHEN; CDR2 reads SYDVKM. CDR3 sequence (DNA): TGTGCCAGCAGCCCGTCAGAGGACAGTTTTTTGGGCCAGCCCCAGCATTTT. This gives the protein CASSPSEDSFLGQPQHF.

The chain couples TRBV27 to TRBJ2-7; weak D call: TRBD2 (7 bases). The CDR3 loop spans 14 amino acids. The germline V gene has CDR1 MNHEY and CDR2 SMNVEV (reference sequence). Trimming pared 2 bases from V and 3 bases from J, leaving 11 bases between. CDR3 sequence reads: CASSLGGGHYEQYF. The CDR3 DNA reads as TGTGCCAGCAGTTTAGGCGGGGGCCACTACGAGCAGTACTTC.

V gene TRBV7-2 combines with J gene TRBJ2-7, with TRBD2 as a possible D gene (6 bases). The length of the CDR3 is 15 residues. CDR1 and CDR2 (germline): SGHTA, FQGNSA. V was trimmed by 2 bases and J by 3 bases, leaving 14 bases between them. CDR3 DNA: TGTGCCAGCAGCTTACTTCCGGGAGCCAGCTACGAGCAGTACTTC. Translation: CASSLLPGASYEQYF.

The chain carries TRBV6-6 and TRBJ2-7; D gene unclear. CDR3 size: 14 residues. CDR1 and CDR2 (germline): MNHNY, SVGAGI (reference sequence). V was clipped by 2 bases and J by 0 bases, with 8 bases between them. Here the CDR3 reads CASSYAESSYEQYF. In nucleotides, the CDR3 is TGTGCCAGCAGTTACGCGGAGAGCTCCTACGAGCAGTACTTC.

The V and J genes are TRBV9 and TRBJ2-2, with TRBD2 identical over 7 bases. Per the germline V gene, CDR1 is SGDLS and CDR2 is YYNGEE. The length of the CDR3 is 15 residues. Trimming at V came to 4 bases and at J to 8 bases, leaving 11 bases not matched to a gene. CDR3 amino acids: CASSTLRREQGELFF. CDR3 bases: TGTGCCAGCAGCACACTTCGGCGGGAGCAAGGGGAGCTGTTTTTT.

The CDR3 loop is CASSFNYEQYF. The CDR3 DNA is TGTGCCAGCAGCTTTAACTACGAGCAGTACTTC. The V gene is TRBV5-6, the J gene TRBJ2-7; D is undetermined. This CDR3 spans 11 amino acids. The germline gives CDR1 SGHDT, CDR2 YYEEEE. Between the trimmed V and J ends, which lost 2 bases and 3 bases, there was a span of 3 bases.